Below are 19 T cell receptor beta chains sequenced from a single sample in a study of T cell changes during pregnancy in multiple sclerosis (dated by TCRdb to between 2018 and 2021). Library preparation was by the immunoSEQ multiplex PCR assay. TCRdb holds this immuneACCESS table with in-frame rearrangements only. Some clones are missing; in checked studies, unresolved V genes explain under half, and the rest has no known cause. The sample table holds tens of thousands of clones, of which just over 90% were seen once. Approximately 2.3% of the sample is taken by the ten largest. Here the sequenced sample was peripheral blood, taken in the first trimester of pregnancy. The receptors originated from a female donor in good health, enrolled as a control in a pregnancy study.

This clone was observed a single time. The chain joins TRBV6-6 to TRBJ1-4, with D possibly being TRBD1 (6 bases). Deletions cut 6 bases from V and 4 bases from J, with 12 bases between. The CDR3 is made up of 14 amino acids. Germline V gene lookup returns CDR1 MNHNY and CDR2 SVGAGI (reference sequence). Written as DNA, the CDR3 is TGTGCCAGCAGGCGACAGGCCCGTAATGAAAAACTGTTTTTT. It specifies CASRRQARNEKLFF.

The genes are TRBV9 and TRBJ2-1; 8 bases match TRBD2. This CDR3 has 15 residues. CDR1 is SGDLS and CDR2 is YYNGEE in the germline V gene. The V gene end was trimmed by 0 bases and the J gene end by 4 bases; junction bases not matched to a gene: 3. CDR3 in amino acids: CASSVDSGAYNEQFF. In DNA form, the CDR3 reads TGTGCCAGCAGCGTAGATAGCGGGGCTTACAATGAGCAGTTCTTC.

The chain is built from TRBV9 and TRBJ1-1; D gene unclear. Trimming removed 3 bases from V and 1 base from J, with 13 bases in between. Germline loops: CDR1 SGDLS, CDR2 YYNGEE. The CDR3 is 15 residues long. CDR3 region: CASSGSRGWNTEAFF. The CDR3 DNA reads TGTGCCAGCAGCGGCTCCCGAGGATGGAACACTGAAGCTTTCTTT. Full variable domain (outside the CDR3, taken from reference TRBV9 and TRBJ1-1): DSGVTQTPKHLITATGQRVTLRCSPRSGDLSVYWYQQSLDQGLQFLIQYYNGEERAKGNILERFSAQQFPDLHSELNLSSLELGDSALYFCASSGSRGWNTEAFFGQGTRLTVV.

The rearrangement links TRBV28 to TRBJ2-2, with 12 bases fitting TRBD2. Germline CDR1 and CDR2: MDHEN and SYDVKM. V trimming: 3 bases; J trimming: 2 bases; junction bases outside the gene matches: 4. This CDR3 has 17 amino acids. Here the CDR3 reads CASSLYGLAGNTGELFF. The CDR3 nucleotides read TGTGCCAGCAGTTTGTATGGACTAGCGGGAAACACCGGGGAGCTGTTTTTT.

This clone appeared once. V and J are TRBV29-1 and TRBJ1-2, with TRBD1 matching 11 bases. Germline loops: CDR1 SQVTM, CDR2 ANQGSEA. The CDR3 consists of 14 residues. The J segment lost 2 bases and the V segment lost 7 bases, leaving 6 bases of the junction unmatched. DNA for the CDR3: TGCAGCGCCGGCCGGACAGGGGGCAACTATGGCTACACCTTC. Protein sequence: CSAGRTGGNYGYTF.

The chain uses TRBV2 and TRBJ2-7, with 8 bases identical to TRBD1. V gave up 8 bases and J gave up 4 bases; unmatched junction bases: 4. This CDR3 has 12 amino acids. From germline, CDR1 is SNHLY and CDR2 FYNNEI. The CDR3 sequence: CASGTGEYEQYF. The CDR3 DNA follows: TGTGCCAGCGGGACAGGAGAGTACGAGCAGTACTTC.

The chain links TRBV6-1 to TRBJ1-3, with 7 bases lining up with TRBD1. The V segment lost 7 bases and the J segment 5 bases; nucleotides outside the gene matches: 8. The CDR3 has 14 residues. CDR1 is MNHNS, CDR2 SASEGT, per germline. The CDR3 coding sequence is TGTGCCAGCACCTTAGCCAGGGGGAGAAACACCATATATTTT. Amino acids: CASTLARGRNTIYF.

For this clone: Other DNA sequences in the sample encode the same CDR3. The rearrangement links TRBV4-2 to TRBJ2-5; 7 bases map to TRBD1. The V and J ends lost 3 bases and 5 bases, in that order; junction bases with no gene match: 9. Germline V gene sequence: CDR1 LGHNA, CDR2 YNFKEQ. The CDR3 is made up of 15 amino acids. CDR3 region: CASSQERGGQETQYF. As DNA, the CDR3 is TGTGCCAGCAGCCAGGAAAGAGGGGGCCAGGAGACCCAGTACTTC.

The rearrangement uses TRBV4-1 and TRBJ2-1, with a weak D call TRBD2 (6 bases). Germline V gene lookup returns CDR1 MGHRA and CDR2 YSYEKL. With 1 base removed from V and 9 bases from J, the gap between germline ends came to 7 bases. The CDR3 totals 12 residues. The CDR3 sequence is CASSQARGEQFF. CDR3 nucleotide sequence: TGCGCCAGCAGCCAAGCGCGGGGTGAGCAGTTCTTC.

The chain couples TRBV15 to TRBJ2-1; 9 bases match TRBD1. In germline, CDR1 is LNHNV, CDR2 YYDKDF (reference sequence). V was clipped by 3 bases and J by 7 bases; unmatched bases: 10. The CDR3 has 16 residues. The CDR3 sequence: CATSSTYGTGFNEQFF. DNA for the CDR3: TGTGCCACCAGCAGCACATACGGGACAGGGTTTAATGAGCAGTTCTTC.

V and J are TRBV7-9 and TRBJ2-6; tentative D call: TRBD2 (5 bases). With 6 bases removed from V and 4 bases from J, the gap between germline ends came to 13 bases. This CDR3 has 15 residues. Germline V gene sequence: CDR1 SEHNR, CDR2 FQNEAQ (reference sequence). CDR3 protein: CASSFRLPGANVLTF. The CDR3 nucleotides read TGTGCCAGCAGTTTCCGACTACCCGGGGCCAACGTCCTGACTTTC.

The J gene is TRBJ1-2, the V gene TRBV9; tentatively, D is TRBD1 (6 bases). Germline loops: CDR1 SGDLS, CDR2 YYNGEE. The CDR3 covers 15 residues. Trimming took 3 bases from V and 4 from J, leaving 16 bases between them. CDR3 residues: CASSEGWTALYGYTF. The CDR3 region has the DNA TGTGCCAGCAGCGAGGGATGGACAGCTCTCTATGGCTACACCTTC. Full variable domain (outside the CDR3, taken from reference TRBV9 and TRBJ1-2): DSGVTQTPKHLITATGQRVTLRCSPRSGDLSVYWYQQSLDQGLQFLIQYYNGEERAKGNILERFSAQQFPDLHSELNLSSLELGDSALYFCASSEGWTALYGYTFGSGTRLTVV.

This chain links TRBV7-8 with TRBJ2-5; the D gene is possibly TRBD2 (6 bases). Between the trimmed V and J ends, which lost 1 base and 4 bases, there was a span of 16 bases. CDR3 size: 16 residues. Germline lookup yields CDR1 SGHVS and CDR2 FQNEAQ. DNA for the CDR3: TGTGCCAGCAGCTTAGGCGGGGCTGAACATTTAGAGACCCAGTACTTC. Translated, it gives CASSLGGAEHLETQYF.

The gene calls are TRBV28 and TRBJ1-2; D is ambiguous. The CDR3 covers 15 residues. In germline, CDR1 is MDHEN, CDR2 SYDVKM. V lost 4 bases, J lost 0 bases, and 12 bases lay in between. CDR3 nucleotide sequence: TGTGCCAGCAGTTCCGGAGGCAGACCTAACTATGGCTACACCTTC. Translation: CASSSGGRPNYGYTF.

This rearrangement joins TRBV5-1 to TRBJ2-5; tentative D call: TRBD1 (5 bases). Trimming cost V 4 bases and J 1 base, with 11 bases left between them. The CDR3 loop spans 14 amino acids. Germline CDR1 is SGHRS and CDR2 is YFSETQ. The CDR3 DNA sequence: TGCGCCAGCAGCGGTGGGGCTGGCCAAGAGACCCAGTACTTC. Protein: CASSGGAGQETQYF.

V usage is TRBV5-6 and J usage is TRBJ1-1; 7 positions match TRBD1. CDR1 is SGHDT and CDR2 is YYEEEE in the germline V gene. The CDR3 runs 14 residues. V shed 4 bases and J 2 bases; nucleotides not matched to a gene: 5. Written as DNA, the CDR3 is TGTGCCAGCAGCAGATACAGGGGAAACACTGAAGCTTTCTTT. Its protein is CASSRYRGNTEAFF.

J is TRBJ2-1 and V is TRBV5-1; 8 positions agree with TRBD2. CDR1 and CDR2 from the germline V gene are SGHRS and YFSETQ. CDR3 length equals 16 residues. The V gene end was trimmed by 1 base and the J gene end by 7 bases; junction bases not matched to a gene: 10. CDR3 amino acids: CASSLSLSGGANEQFF. CDR3 coding DNA: TGCGCCAGCAGCTTGAGTTTGTCCGGGGGGGCAAATGAGCAGTTCTTC.

The V and J genes are TRBV5-4 and TRBJ2-2; 8 positions agree with TRBD1. Per germline, CDR1 SGHNT and CDR2 YYREEE (reference sequence). There are 15 residues in the CDR3. Germline trimming cut 4 bases from V and 2 bases from J; bases unmatched to any gene: 4. In DNA, the CDR3 is TGTGCCAGCAGCCAGGGGGCGCCTAACACCGGGGAGCTGTTTTTT. Protein sequence: CASSQGAPNTGELFF.

V is TRBV5-1 and J is TRBJ2-3; D gene unclear. The CDR3 is 17 amino acids. In germline, CDR1 is SGHRS, CDR2 YFSETQ. V was shortened by 4 bases and J by 4 bases, with 22 bases between the two germline ends. The CDR3 here is CASSLYYLPNLPDTQYF. For the CDR3, the DNA is TGCGCCAGCAGCCTATACTACTTACCAAACCTCCCAGATACGCAGTATTTT.